The 15 T cell receptor beta chains presented below share a single source sample, sequenced in a study of graft-versus-host responses after intestinal transplantation (dated by TCRdb to about 2021). Library preparation employed the immunoSEQ multiplex PCR assay. TCRdb limited this immuneACCESS table to in-frame rearrangements with V and J called. A share of clones is missing; checked studies link under half to unresolved V genes, and the rest is unexplained. The sample table shows 9,400 or so clones, and 31% are seen once. Of the sample, approximately 5.1% is held by the ten largest clones. Explained via the paper, the time point label denotes: cells obtained before transplantation from donor or recipient. The sample here was alloreactive CD4+ T cells from a mixed lymphocyte reaction culture, taken before intestinal transplant. Sample cell subset or site, as interpreted from the label and publication: CFSE-low proliferating T cells sorted from approximately six-day pre-transplant mixed lymphocyte reaction (GvH or HvG direction). These TCRs come from a human patient who received an intestinal transplant.

This clone has a handful of counts. The gene calls are TRBV2 and TRBJ1-5, with D tentatively TRBD1 (5 bases). V was shortened by 5 bases and J by 2 bases, with 10 bases between the two germline ends. Germline CDR1 is SNHLY and CDR2 is FYNNEI. The CDR3 length is 14 residues. The CDR3, as DNA: TGTGCCAGCAGTTTCAGGGTTCGCAATCAGCCCCAGCATTTT. Its translation is CASSFRVRNQPQHF.

Notes on this clone: A single base separates this from a much larger clone, so it may be a read error. The same CDR3 also results from other DNA sequences found in this sample. V usage is TRBV6-6 and J usage is TRBJ1-5, with D possibly TRBD1 on 5 matching bases. Trimming cost V 0 bases and J 7 bases, with 13 bases left between them. The CDR3 extends over 15 amino acids. Germline CDR1 and CDR2: MNHNY and SVGAGI (reference sequence). CDR3 residues: CASSYSGREGQPQHF. CDR3 in DNA: TGTGCCAGCAGTTACTCGGGCAGGGAGGGCCAGCCCCAGCATTTT.

The chain is built from TRBV10-3 and TRBJ2-3, with TRBD2 identical over 7 bases. The CDR3 extends over 14 amino acids. CDR1 and CDR2 from the germline V gene are ENHRY and SYGVKD. After removal of 8 bases from V and 0 bases from J, the junction contained 5 bases not matched to a gene. The CDR3 loop reads CAIHGGISTDTQYF. Here the CDR3 DNA reads TGTGCCATCCACGGGGGGATAAGCACAGATACGCAGTATTTT.

This clone counts as medium-sized. The chain couples TRBV7-9 to TRBJ1-2; D gene unclear. CDR1 SEHNR and CDR2 FQNEAQ come from the germline V gene (reference sequence). Trimming cost V 5 bases and J 5 bases, with 9 bases left between them. The CDR3 runs to 12 residues. CDR3 protein: CASSADWYGYTF. DNA of the CDR3: TGTGCCAGCAGCGCGGACTGGTATGGCTACACCTTC.

This clone was observed a few times. The chain links TRBV9 to TRBJ1-2; D is ambiguous. This CDR3 contains 17 residues. V lost 2 bases and J lost 8, with 25 bases in between. Germline CDR1 reads SGDLS; CDR2 reads YYNGEE. CDR3 coding DNA: TGTGCCAGCAGCGTGGATTCCATCCGGGGAAGGGCCAGCGGCTACACCTTC. This encodes CASSVDSIRGRASGYTF.

Only a few counts were recorded for this clone. The V and J genes are TRBV5-4 and TRBJ2-7; D is ambiguous. This CDR3 is built from 13 residues. Per the germline V gene, CDR1 is SGHNT and CDR2 is YYREEE (reference sequence). V lost 6 bases and J lost 6, with 16 bases in between. The CDR3 is CASTLGRVSEQYF. The CDR3 bases are TGTGCCAGCACCCTTGGTCGGGTTAGCGAGCAGTACTTC.

The V and J genes are TRBV4-1 and TRBJ1-1; TRBD1 aligns across 10 bases. V shed 6 bases, J shed 3 bases, and the junction held 10 bases outside the gene matches. The length of the CDR3 is 16 residues. Germline V gene sequence: CDR1 MGHRA, CDR2 YSYEKL. The CDR3 spells CASSSTRQGADTEAFF. As DNA, the CDR3 is TGCGCCAGCAGTTCCACCAGACAGGGGGCGGACACTGAAGCTTTCTTT.

This chain uses TRBV18 with TRBJ1-6; possible D gene TRBD1, 6 bases. The germline CDR1 and CDR2 sequences are KGHSH and LQKENI. The CDR3 runs 15 residues. With 3 bases removed from V and 7 bases from J, the gap between germline ends came to 13 bases. CDR3 residues: CASSPQGLLNSPLHF. The CDR3 DNA sequence: TGTGCCAGCTCACCCCAGGGGTTATTGAATTCACCCCTCCACTTT.

The rearrangement links TRBV4-2 to TRBJ2-5; TRBD2 is a possible D gene (6 bases). The CDR3 loop spans 14 amino acids. Germline V gives CDR1 LGHNA, CDR2 YNFKEQ. V was trimmed by 0 bases and J by 5 bases, leaving 10 bases between them. In DNA form, the CDR3 reads TGTGCCAGCAGCCAAGATCTAGCGATCGAGACCCAGTACTTC. Translation gives CASSQDLAIETQYF.

Here the CDR3 reads CSVESGLGDTQYF. In DNA form, the CDR3 reads TGCAGCGTTGAGTCAGGGTTGGGAGATACGCAGTATTTT. This chain uses TRBV29-1 with TRBJ2-3; the D gene is possibly TRBD1 (5 bases). Germline V CDR1 and CDR2: SQVTM, ANQGSEA. Trimming took off 3 bases at V and 5 bases at J, with 12 bases between the two ends. The CDR3 spans 13 residues.

In this sample, this clone turned up a few times. This chain joins TRBV5-5 and TRBJ1-2; 11 bases fit TRBD1. The CDR3 covers 17 residues. Looked up from germline, CDR1 is SGHKS and CDR2 is YYEKEE (reference sequence). The V and J ends lost 5 bases and 1 base, in that order; junction bases with no gene match: 10. The CDR3 DNA reads as TGTGCCAGCAGTCTTTCTGGACAGGGGGCATTTAACTATGGCTACACCTTC. Its translation is CASSLSGQGAFNYGYTF.

This clone is labeled medium-sized (0.01 to 0.1%). The chain carries TRBV30 and TRBJ1-4; D perhaps matches TRBD1 (6 bases). The CDR3 covers 17 residues. Trimming removed 0 bases from V and 2 bases from J, with 16 bases in between. Germline values: CDR1 GTSNPN, CDR2 SVGIG (reference sequence). CDR3 sequence reads: CAWSVQGRGRTNEKLFF. DNA for the CDR3: TGTGCCTGGAGTGTACAGGGTCGAGGGCGGACTAATGAAAAACTGTTTTTT.

This clone was seen only a few times. The chain recombines TRBV19 with TRBJ1-2; 9 bases line up with TRBD1. This CDR3 has 14 amino acids. Germline-derived CDR1 and CDR2 are LNHDA and SQIVND (reference sequence). The V and J ends lost 2 bases and 8 bases, in that order; junction bases with no gene match: 6. CDR3 sequence: CASSIHTGGGGYTF. The CDR3 DNA is TGTGCCAGTAGTATACATACAGGGGGCGGAGGCTACACCTTC. Drawing the rest from reference TRBV19 and TRBJ1-2, the complete variable domain is DGGITQSPKYLFRKEGQNVTLSCEQNLNHDAMYWYRQDPGQGLRLIYYSQIVNDFQKGDIAEGYSVSREKKESFPLTVTSAQKNPTAFYLCASSIHTGGGGYTFGSGTRLTVV.

This clone was seen a few times. The rearrangement uses TRBV6-5 and TRBJ2-2; D remains ambiguous. Trimming removed 5 bases at V and 4 bases at J, with 14 bases between. This CDR3 is 15 amino acids long. Germline V gives CDR1 MNHEY, CDR2 SVGAGI. In DNA form, the CDR3 reads TGTGCCAGCAGTGTGAATAGCTGGTCCACCGGGGAGCTGTTTTTT. This codes for CASSVNSWSTGELFF.

Judged by abundance, this clone is medium-sized. The chain carries TRBV30 and TRBJ2-2; a possible D gene is TRBD2 (6 bases). The CDR3 is 16 amino acids. CDR1 and CDR2 (germline): GTSNPN, SVGIG (reference sequence). Trimming removed 1 base at V and 2 bases at J, with 14 bases between. CDR3 sequence: CAWSGWRGTNTGELFF. In DNA, the CDR3 is TGTGCCTGGAGTGGTTGGCGGGGAACCAACACCGGGGAGCTGTTTTTT.